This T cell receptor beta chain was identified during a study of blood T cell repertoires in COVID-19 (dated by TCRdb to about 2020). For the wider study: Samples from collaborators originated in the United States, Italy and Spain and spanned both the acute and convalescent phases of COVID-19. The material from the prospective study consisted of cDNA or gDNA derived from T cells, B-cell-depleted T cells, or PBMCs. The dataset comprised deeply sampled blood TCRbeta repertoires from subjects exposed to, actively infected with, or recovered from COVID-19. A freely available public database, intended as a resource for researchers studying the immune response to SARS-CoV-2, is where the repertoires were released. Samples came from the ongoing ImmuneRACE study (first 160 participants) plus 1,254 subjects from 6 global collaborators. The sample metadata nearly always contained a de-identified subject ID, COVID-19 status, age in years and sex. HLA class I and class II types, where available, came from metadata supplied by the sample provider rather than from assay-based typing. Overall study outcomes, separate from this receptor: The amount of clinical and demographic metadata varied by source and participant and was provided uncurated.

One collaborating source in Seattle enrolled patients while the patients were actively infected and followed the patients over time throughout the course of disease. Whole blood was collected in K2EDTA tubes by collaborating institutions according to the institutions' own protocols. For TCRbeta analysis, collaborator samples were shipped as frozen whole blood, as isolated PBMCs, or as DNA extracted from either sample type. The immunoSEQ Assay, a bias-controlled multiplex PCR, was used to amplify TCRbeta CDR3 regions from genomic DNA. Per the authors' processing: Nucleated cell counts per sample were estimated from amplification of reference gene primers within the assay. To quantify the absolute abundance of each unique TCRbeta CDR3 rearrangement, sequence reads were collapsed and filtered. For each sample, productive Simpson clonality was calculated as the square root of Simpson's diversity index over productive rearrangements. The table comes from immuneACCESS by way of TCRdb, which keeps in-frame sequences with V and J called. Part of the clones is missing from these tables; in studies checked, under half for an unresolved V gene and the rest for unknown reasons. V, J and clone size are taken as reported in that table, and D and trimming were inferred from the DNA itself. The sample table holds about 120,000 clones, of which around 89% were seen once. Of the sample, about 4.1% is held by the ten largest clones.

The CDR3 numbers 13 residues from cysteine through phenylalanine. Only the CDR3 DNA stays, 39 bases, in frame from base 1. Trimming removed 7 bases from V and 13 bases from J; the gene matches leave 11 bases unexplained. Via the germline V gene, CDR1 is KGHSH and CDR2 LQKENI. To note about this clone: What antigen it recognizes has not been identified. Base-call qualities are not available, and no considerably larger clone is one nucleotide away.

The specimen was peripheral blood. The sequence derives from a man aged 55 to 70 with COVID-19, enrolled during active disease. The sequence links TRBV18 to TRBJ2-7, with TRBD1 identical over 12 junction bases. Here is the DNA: TGTGCCAGCTATCGTTCGGGACAGGGGGCTTTATACTTC. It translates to CASYRSGQGALYF.